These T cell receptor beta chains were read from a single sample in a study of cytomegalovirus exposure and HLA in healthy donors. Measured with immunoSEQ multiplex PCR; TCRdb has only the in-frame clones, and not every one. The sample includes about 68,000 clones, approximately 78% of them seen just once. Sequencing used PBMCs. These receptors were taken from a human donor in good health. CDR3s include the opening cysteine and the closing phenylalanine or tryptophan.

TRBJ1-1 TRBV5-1 CASSLLSQGMNTEAFF
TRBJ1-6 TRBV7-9 CASSSGGQNNSPLHF
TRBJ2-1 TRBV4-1 CASSYPGSTYNEQFF
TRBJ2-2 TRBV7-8 CASSLVAGGELFF
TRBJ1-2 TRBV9 CASSLEPGGADGYTF
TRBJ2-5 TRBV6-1 CASSEGTSGGALETQYF
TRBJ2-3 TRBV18 CASSPSGTDTQYF
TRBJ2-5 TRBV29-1 CSVVRGGSQETQYF
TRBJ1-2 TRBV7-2 CASSLVTQGYGYTF
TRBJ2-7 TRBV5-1 CASSSPDGSEQYF